This is a list of T cell receptor beta chains from one sample in a study of CD8+CD57+ T cells in acquired aplastic anemia. TCRdb re-called the reads through MiXCR, storing one row per CDR3 protein. Here the sample spans 150,000 to 180,000 distinct CDR3 sequences, about 50% being singletons. The sample consisted of sorted CD4+, CD8+, or CD8+CD57+ T cells (not recorded which) from PBMCs. All receptors derive from a human donor with aplastic anemia. CDR3s include the opening cysteine and the closing phenylalanine or tryptophan. Size is omitted from some rows. Given values are once, few, many or a class for expanded clones.

clone_size | v_call | cdr3_aa
- | TRBV2 | CASSDVEAYNSPLHF
- | TRBV24-1 | CATSDLGGNQPQHF
many | TRBV11-1 | CASNPGQGTDTQYF
- | TRBV25-1 | CASSTRTGDYSPLHF
many | TRBV7-9 | CASRPAADQNTEAFF
- | TRBV5-5 | CASSPEWTSGYEQYF
few | TRBV29-1 | CSVVRMLNTEAFF
many | TRBV5-4 | CASSPDRGATQETQYF
many | TRBV19 | CASSILAADTQYF
many | TRBV12-3/TRBV12-4 | CASTSGGGVQPQHF
once | TRBV12-3/TRBV12-4 | CASSPLGGHEQYF
- | TRBV5-1 | CASSGTGVYEQYF
- | TRBV5-1 | CASSFGTDSSGNTIYF
- | TRBV10-1 | CASSDAYSPLHF
- | TRBV5-8 | CASSLGESYNEQFF
- | TRBV5-1 | CATGTSGQPNYTF
- | TRBV29-1 | CSVTTGSDNSPLHF
- | TRBV25-1 | CASMAPQGNDVDGYTF
- | TRBV7-8 | CASSPRRLQGVEQYF
many | TRBV6-1 | CASRPGTGELFF
few | TRBV20-1 | CSARDAGRQATNEKLFF
- | TRBV7-9 | CASSPSGVAYEQYF
many | TRBV19 | CASSMGQGRPQHF
- | TRBV10-1 | CASSLAGAPYNEQFF
- | TRBV10-2 | CASSEGRELNTEAFF
- | TRBV20-1 | CSACMGQGYQPQHF
- | TRBV24-1 | CATSDLRQGEVNEQFF
- | TRBV10-3 | CAISESAGGSSYEQYF
- | TRBV7-2 | CASSLGRSDSPLHF
- | TRBV14 | CASSLGLGTYEQYF
- | TRBV10-1 | CASRGLAGGLGTGELFF
- | TRBV5-1 | CASRKDRGTPEDYEQYF
- | TRBV29-1 | CSDSTGENTEAFF
- | TRBV11-2 | CASSSTDSGANVLTF
many | TRBV2 | CASSEGQLYNQPQHF
many | TRBV19 | CASRPGPFSGNTIYF
many | TRBV9 | CASSPDGPHYGYTF
many | TRBV9 | CASSAQPGAQNIQYF
- | TRBV14 | CASSLRLSPRGGYTF
once | TRBV5-6 | CASSDGGTNEKLFF
- | TRBV7-9 | CASSLARGREKLFF
- | TRBV29-1 | CSTPGLAGGDTQYF
- | TRBV7-9 | CASSRDRVMNTEAFF
- | TRBV20-1 | CSGSQGSQETQYF
- | TRBV6-5 | CASSRLRGGSYNKQFF
many | TRBV12-3/TRBV12-4 | CASRGTGRTDQPQHF
- | TRBV2 | CASGLEAMRADTQYF
- | TRBV5-1 | CASARVADNEQFF
many | TRBV20-1 | CSASGQGLGYEQYF
- | TRBV11-2 | CASSPGGLRTLHF
few | TRBV20-1 | CSATGTSFYNEQFF
many | TRBV3-1 | CASSQEGLGYEQYF
many | TRBV11-2 | CASGWVGTTQETQYF